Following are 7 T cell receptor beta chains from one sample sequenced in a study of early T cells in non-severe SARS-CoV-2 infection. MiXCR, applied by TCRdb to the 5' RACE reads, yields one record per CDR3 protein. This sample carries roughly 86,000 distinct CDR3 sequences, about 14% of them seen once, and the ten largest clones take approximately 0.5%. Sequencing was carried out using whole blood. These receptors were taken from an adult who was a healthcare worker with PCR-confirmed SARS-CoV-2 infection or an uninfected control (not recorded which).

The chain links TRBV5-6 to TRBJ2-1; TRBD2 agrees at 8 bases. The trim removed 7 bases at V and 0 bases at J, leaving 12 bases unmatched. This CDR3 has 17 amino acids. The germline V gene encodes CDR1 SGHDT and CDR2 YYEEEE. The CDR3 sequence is CASSSGIGGVSYNEQFF. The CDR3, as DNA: TGTGCCAGCTCCTCCGGTATCGGGGGGGTCTCCTACAATGAGCAGTTCTTC.

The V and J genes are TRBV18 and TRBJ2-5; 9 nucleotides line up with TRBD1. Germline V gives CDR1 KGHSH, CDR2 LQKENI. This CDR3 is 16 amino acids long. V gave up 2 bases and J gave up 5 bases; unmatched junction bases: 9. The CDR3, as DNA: TGTGCCAGCTCACCAAAAACAGGGGGCAGAGAGGAGACCCAGTACTTC. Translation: CASSPKTGGREETQYF. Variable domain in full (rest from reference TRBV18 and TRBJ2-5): NAGVMQNPRHLVRRRGQEARLRCSPMKGHSHVYWYRQLPEEGLKFMVYLQKENIIDESGMPKERFSAEFPKEGPSILRIQQVVRGDSAAYFCASSPKTGGREETQYFGPGTRLLVL.

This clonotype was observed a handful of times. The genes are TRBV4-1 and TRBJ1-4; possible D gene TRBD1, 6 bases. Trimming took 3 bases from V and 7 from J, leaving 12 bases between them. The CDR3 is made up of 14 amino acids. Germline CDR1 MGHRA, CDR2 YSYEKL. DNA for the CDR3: TGCGCCAGCAGCCACTTAGGGGGGACTGAAAAACTGTTTTTT. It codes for CASSHLGGTEKLFF.

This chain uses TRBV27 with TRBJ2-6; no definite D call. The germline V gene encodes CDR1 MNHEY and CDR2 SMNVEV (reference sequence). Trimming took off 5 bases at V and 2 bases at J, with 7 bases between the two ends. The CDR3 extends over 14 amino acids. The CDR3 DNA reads TGTGCCAGCAGTCCCTTCACTGGGGCCAACGTCCTGACTTTC. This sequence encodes CASSPFTGANVLTF.

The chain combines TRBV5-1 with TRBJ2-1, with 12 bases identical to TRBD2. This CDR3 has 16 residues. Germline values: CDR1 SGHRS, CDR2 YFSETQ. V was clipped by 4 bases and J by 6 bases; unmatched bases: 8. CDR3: CASSPTSGGHPNEQFF. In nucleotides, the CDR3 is TGCGCCAGCAGCCCCACTAGCGGGGGGCACCCCAATGAGCAGTTCTTC.

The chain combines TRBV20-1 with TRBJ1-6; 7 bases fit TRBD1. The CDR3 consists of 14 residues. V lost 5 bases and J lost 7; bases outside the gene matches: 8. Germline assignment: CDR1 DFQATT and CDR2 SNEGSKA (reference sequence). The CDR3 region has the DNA TGCAGTGCTTTATCCGGGACAGCGAATTCACCCCTCCACTTT. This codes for CSALSGTANSPLHF.

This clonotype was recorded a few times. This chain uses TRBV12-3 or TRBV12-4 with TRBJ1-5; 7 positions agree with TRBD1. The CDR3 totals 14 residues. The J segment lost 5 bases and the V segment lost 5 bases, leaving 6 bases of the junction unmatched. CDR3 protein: CASSLDRADQPQHF. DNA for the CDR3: TGTGCCAGCAGTCTCGACAGGGCTGATCAGCCCCAGCATTTT.